A single sample gave rise to the 15 T cell receptor beta chains below, sequenced in a study of T-cell memory formation after mild COVID-19. MiXCR, applied by TCRdb to the 5' RACE reads, yields one record per CDR3 protein. The data contain more than 400,000 distinct CDR3 sequences, 15% to 20% of them singletons. Sequenced: PBMCs or a T cell subset sorted from them (not recorded which). The receptor set was obtained from an adult woman who had mild COVID-19 (a few samples of this study predate the infection). Cell type and time point are not known.

This clonotype occurred a few times. The genes are TRBV6-1 and TRBJ2-3, with D possibly being TRBD2 (6 bases). Germline values: CDR1 MNHNS, CDR2 SASEGT. Trimming took off 2 bases at V and 0 bases at J, with 18 bases between the two ends. The CDR3 has 18 residues. CDR3 loop: CASSEPWVVRGSTDTQYF. The CDR3 nucleotides are TGTGCCAGCAGTGAACCCTGGGTCGTACGGGGGAGCACAGATACGCAGTATTTT.

The V and J genes are TRBV15 and TRBJ1-2; D uncertain. This CDR3 spans 15 amino acids. V lost 0 bases, J lost 4 bases, and 12 bases lay in between. Germline V lookup: CDR1 LNHNV, CDR2 YYDKDF (reference sequence). In nucleotides, the CDR3 is TGTGCCACCAGCAGAGATAAGGCAAGGCTCTATGGCTACACCTTC. This encodes CATSRDKARLYGYTF. Based on the CDR3 plus reference TRBV15 and TRBJ1-2, the full variable domain is DAMVIQNPRYQVTQFGKPVTLSCSQTLNHNVMYWYQQKSSQAPKLLFHYYDKDFNNEADTPDNFQSRRPNTSFCFLDIRSPGLGDTAMYLCATSRDKARLYGYTFGSGTRLTVV.

The rearrangement joins TRBV14 to TRBJ1-1; D is perhaps TRBD1 (6 bases). The CDR3 contains 15 residues. Germline CDR1 SGHDN, CDR2 FVKESK. The ends were cut back, 1 base at V and 4 bases at J, with 13 bases in the middle. The CDR3, as DNA: TGTGCCAGCAGCCAAGTAACAGGGTTGGTCACTGAAGCTTTCTTT. Translation gives CASSQVTGLVTEAFF.

The sample holds a few counts of this clonotype. The genes are TRBV24-1 and TRBJ2-1; D perhaps matches TRBD1 (6 bases). The germline CDR1 and CDR2 sequences are KGHDR and SFDVKD. V gave up 1 base and J gave up 5 bases, with 14 bases separating them. The CDR3 is made up of 16 amino acids. The CDR3 bases are TGTGCCACCAGTGATTTTCGCAGGGGTGAAGACAATGAGCAGTTCTTC. Translation: CATSDFRRGEDNEQFF.

The V call is TRBV9, the J call TRBJ2-3; D possibly corresponds to TRBD2 (6 bases). The CDR3 sequence is 17 residues long. V was pared by 4 bases and J by 6 bases, with 24 bases between. Germline V gene lookup returns CDR1 SGDLS and CDR2 YYNGEE. The CDR3 region has the DNA TGTGCCAGCAGCCCCCATAGGGACGGGGGTGCACTGGATACGCAGTATTTT. It specifies CASSPHRDGGALDTQYF.

This sequence joins TRBV6-1 and TRBJ2-1, with D maybe TRBD2 (7 bases). Trimming took off 6 bases at V and 7 bases at J, with 16 bases between the two ends. The CDR3 loop spans 14 amino acids. CDR1 and CDR2 from the germline V gene are MNHNS and SASEGT. The CDR3 nucleotides read TGTGCCAGCAGGATACCGGGGGGCGTGAATGAGCAGTTCTTC. The encoded protein is CASRIPGGVNEQFF.

Only a few counts were recorded for this clonotype. The chain couples TRBV20-1 to TRBJ1-1; D is uncertain. The CDR3 extends over 14 amino acids. The germline gives CDR1 DFQATT, CDR2 SNEGSKA (reference sequence). V lost 1 base, J lost 2 bases, and 11 bases lay in between. In nucleotides, the CDR3 is TGCAGTGCTAGAGGTTACACGGGTAACACTGAAGCTTTCTTT. Encoded protein: CSARGYTGNTEAFF.

This clonotype appeared many times. The V gene is TRBV6-5, the J gene TRBJ2-2; 7 nucleotides line up with TRBD1. V was pared by 5 bases and J by 0 bases, with 0 bases of the junction left unmatched. Germline V gene sequence: CDR1 MNHEY, CDR2 SVGAGI. This CDR3 spans 14 amino acids. The CDR3 DNA follows: TGTGCCAGCAGTCAGGGGGCGAACACCGGGGAGCTGTTTTTT. Translated: CASSQGANTGELFF.

The sample holds a few counts of this clonotype. The chain is built from TRBV2 and TRBJ2-3, with 10 bases that match TRBD2. Germline lookup yields CDR1 SNHLY and CDR2 FYNNEI. With 7 bases clipped from V and 3 bases from J, the junction kept 7 bases outside the gene matches. CDR3 size: 15 residues. The CDR3 here is CASTQEGLATDTQYF. CDR3 nucleotides: TGTGCCAGCACCCAAGAGGGACTAGCGACAGATACGCAGTATTTT.

This clonotype was counted a few times. This chain uses TRBV5-1 with TRBJ2-1; the match to TRBD2 covers 7 bases. V shed 7 bases, J shed 9 bases, and the junction held 13 bases outside the gene matches. Germline lookup yields CDR1 SGHRS and CDR2 YFSETQ. CDR3 length equals 14 residues. This CDR3 is CASGPRGSESEQFF. CDR3 nucleotide sequence: TGCGCCAGCGGCCCGCGCGGGAGTGAGAGTGAGCAGTTCTTC. Supplemented by reference TRBV5-1 and TRBJ2-1, the full variable domain reads KAGVTQTPRYLIKTRGQQVTLSCSPISGHRSVSWYQQTPGQGLQFLFEYFSETQRNKGNFPGRFSGRQFSNSRSEMNVSTLELGDSALYLCASGPRGSESEQFFGPGTRLTVL.

This chain connects TRBV29-1 to TRBJ2-3; 11 bases agree with TRBD1. The CDR3 extends over 16 amino acids. The V gene's germline CDR1 is SQVTM and CDR2 ANQGSEA. V was pared by 4 bases and J by 4 bases, with 10 bases of the junction left unmatched. The DNA for the CDR3 is TGCAGCGTTGTCTTTGCGGACAGGGGGCGTCCAGATACGCAGTATTTT. The encoded protein is CSVVFADRGRPDTQYF.

This rearrangement joins TRBV12-3 or TRBV12-4 to TRBJ2-7, with unresolved D. This CDR3 comprises 13 residues. Trimming left V 7 bases short and J 4 bases short, with 14 bases between. The DNA for the CDR3 is TGTGCCAGCACACCGCGTGGGTGGTACGAGCAGTACTTC. This translates into CASTPRGWYEQYF.

CDR3 sequence (DNA): TGCGCCAGCAGCCAAGGTGCAGCGGGAGGGCAAAGTGAGCAGTTCTTC. It codes for CASSQGAAGGQSEQFF. The chain joins TRBV4-3 to TRBJ2-1; 10 bases line up with TRBD2. The CDR3 has 16 residues. The germline V gene encodes CDR1 LGHNA and CDR2 YSLEER. Trimming removed 1 base from V and 9 bases from J; junction bases left unmatched: 9.

V and J are TRBV9 and TRBJ2-2; D is perhaps TRBD2 (6 bases). The germline CDR1 and CDR2 sequences are SGDLS and YYNGEE. The CDR3 runs 15 residues. V was cut by 0 bases and J by 5 bases, with 11 bases left in between. CDR3 in amino acids: CASSVDVRETGELFF. DNA of the CDR3: TGTGCCAGCAGCGTAGATGTACGGGAGACCGGGGAGCTGTTTTTT.

The rearrangement uses TRBV29-1 and TRBJ1-1, with 7 nucleotides matching TRBD1. There are 13 residues in the CDR3. V shed 7 bases, J shed 2 bases, and the junction held 7 bases outside the gene matches. Per the germline V gene, CDR1 is SQVTM and CDR2 is ANQGSEA. The chain's CDR3 is CSAAQGINTEAFF. The CDR3 bases are TGCAGCGCTGCACAGGGGATCAACACTGAAGCTTTCTTT.